This TCR beta chain is from a study of shared clonotypes between healthy human individuals. Overall study results and limits: Apart from blood, nothing was sampled; tissue repertoires likely differ. The donor pool, a small one, limited the genetic and exposure-history diversity represented.

Healthy and HIV-negative, the adult donors had no recent acute infections or vaccinations. Sequencing used immunoSEQ multiplex PCR; TCRdb keeps in-frame clones, though not all of them. The table shows hundreds of thousands of clones, with approximately 79% occurring only once. Of note for this clone: No antigen is known for it.

CDR1 SEHNR and CDR2 FQNEAQ come from the germline V gene (reference sequence). This CDR3 comprises 13 residues. The ends were cut back, 1 base at V and 5 bases at J, with 9 bases in the middle. The sample comprised memory CD4+ T cells sorted from blood. Regarding subset: CD45RA-negative fraction. The source is a woman between 25 and 40 years old in good health. V gene TRBV7-9 combines with J gene TRBJ2-7; the D gene is possibly TRBD1 (5 bases). The CDR3 nucleotides read TGTGCCAGCAGCTTAGAGGTAGGGGACGAGCAGTACTTC. It is translated as CASSLEVGDEQYF.